The rows below give T cell receptor beta chains drawn from one sample of a study of blood T cell repertoires in COVID-19. Profiling relied on immunoSEQ multiplex PCR, and the TCRdb table lists in-frame clones only, not all of them. The profile shows 100,000 to 140,000 clones, about 91% of them singletons. Sequencing was done on a sample of peripheral blood. The receptors come from a man aged 50 or older with active or convalescent COVID-19. The CDR3 runs from the conserved cysteine through the conserved F or W. The order of the fields is CDR3 length, clone size, D gene, V gene, J gene, CDR3 DNA, CDR3 protein. The D gene is left open where the match is weak. A clone size is listed for some rows: how often the clone was seen (once, few, many), or a class if it is expanded.

15	.	.	TRBV5-1	TRBJ2-7	TGCGCCAGCAGCTTGCGGGGGGACATTTCCTACGAGCAGTACTTC	CASSLRGDISYEQYF
14	once	.	TRBV7-9	TRBJ2-7	TGTGCCAGCAGCTTAGCCAGGGAAGACTACGAGCAGTACTTC	CASSLAREDYEQYF
11	few	.	TRBV4-1	TRBJ2-1	TGCGCCAGCAGCCAAGCAGGTGAGCAGTTCTTC	CASSQAGEQFF
15	few	.	TRBV27	TRBJ2-1	TGTGCCAGCAGTTTATGGAGGAACAGGAGGGATGAGCAGTTCTTC	CASSLWRNRRDEQFF
14	.	.	TRBV7-2	TRBJ2-4	TGTGCCAGCAGCTTAGCCGGGGTCCAAAACATTCAGTACTTC	CASSLAGVQNIQYF
13	.	.	TRBV25-1	TRBJ1-4	TGTGCCAGCAGTCGGCGGGGGAATGAAAAACTGTTTTTT	CASSRRGNEKLFF
13	.	TRBD2	TRBV29-1	TRBJ2-7	TGCAGCGTTGAAGGGACGGGAGGGGCTGGGCAGTACTTC	CSVEGTGGAGQYF
15	.	TRBD2	TRBV7-9	TRBJ2-1	TGTGCCAGCAGCTTAATCATGGGGAGGGCCAATGAGCAGTTCTTC	CASSLIMGRANEQFF
16	once	TRBD1	TRBV9	TRBJ1-2	TGTGCCAGCAGCGTAGGGACAGGTGTAACTAACTATGGCTACACCTTC	CASSVGTGVTNYGYTF
15	.	.	TRBV2	TRBJ2-7	TGTGCCAGCAGTGAGTTTAACAATCCCCGATACGAGCAGTACTTC	CASSEFNNPRYEQYF
15	.	TRBD2	TRBV4-1	TRBJ2-7	TGCGCCAGCAGCCACCCGGGTGGGAGGGGCGACGAGCAGTACTTC	CASSHPGGRGDEQYF
14	many	TRBD2	TRBV5-4	TRBJ2-7	TGTGCCAGCAGCCTAGAGCGGGAGGGCCTGGAGCAGTACTTC	CASSLEREGLEQYF
15	.	.	TRBV3-1/TRBV3-2	TRBJ2-1	TGTGCCAGCAGCCAAGATACCGTTTCGGTGAATGAGCAGTTCTTC	CASSQDTVSVNEQFF
16	.	.	TRBV15	TRBJ2-5	TGTGCCACCAGCGGAACCAGGGGTAGGGGCCAAGAGACCCAGTACTTC	CATSGTRGRGQETQYF
15	.	TRBD1	TRBV28	TRBJ1-1	TGTGCCAGCAGTGAACACGGGGACAGGGAGACTGAAGCTTTCTTT	CASSEHGDRETEAFF
15	.	.	TRBV5-1	TRBJ2-1	TGCGCCAGCAGAACTCGGGGAGTAGTGGTAAATGAGCAGTTCTTC	CASRTRGVVVNEQFF
14	.	TRBD1	TRBV5-1	TRBJ1-6	TGCGCCAGCAGCCAAGGACAGGGCCTTTCACCCCTCCACTTT	CASSQGQGLSPLHF
15	.	TRBD1	TRBV5-5	TRBJ1-4	TGTGCCAGCAGCTGGGGGACAGGGCTAAACGAAAAACTGTTTTTT	CASSWGTGLNEKLFF